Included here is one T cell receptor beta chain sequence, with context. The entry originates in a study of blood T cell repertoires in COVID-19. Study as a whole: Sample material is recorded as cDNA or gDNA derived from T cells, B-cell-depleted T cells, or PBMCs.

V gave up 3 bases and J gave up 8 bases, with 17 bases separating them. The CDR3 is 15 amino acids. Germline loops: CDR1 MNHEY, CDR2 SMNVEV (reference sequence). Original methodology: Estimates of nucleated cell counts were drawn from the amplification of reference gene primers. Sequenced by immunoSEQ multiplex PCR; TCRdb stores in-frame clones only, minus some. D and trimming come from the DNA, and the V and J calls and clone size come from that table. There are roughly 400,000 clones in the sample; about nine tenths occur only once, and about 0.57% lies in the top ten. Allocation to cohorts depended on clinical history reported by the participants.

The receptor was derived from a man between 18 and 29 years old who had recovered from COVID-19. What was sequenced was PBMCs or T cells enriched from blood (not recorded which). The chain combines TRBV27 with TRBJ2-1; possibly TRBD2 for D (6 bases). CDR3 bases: TGTGCCAGCAGTTTTGCGTGGGGGGAGCTCGATGAGCAGTTCTTC. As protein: CASSFAWGELDEQFF.